Below are 2 T cell receptor beta chains sequenced from a single sample in a study of shared clonotypes between healthy human individuals. Profiling relied on immunoSEQ multiplex PCR, and the TCRdb table lists in-frame clones only, not all of them. The table lists about 2 million clones, around 95% of them singletons. Sequencing used naive CD4+ T cells sorted from blood. Stated subset: CD45RA+ positively selected. The origin of the receptors is a man aged 18 to 29 in good health.

The rearrangement uses TRBV5-8 and TRBJ2-2; the match to TRBD1 covers 7 bases. The CDR3 extends over 16 amino acids. Trimming at V came to 3 bases and at J to 3 bases, leaving 8 bases not matched to a gene. Germline V lookup: CDR1 SGHTS, CDR2 YDEGEE. The DNA for the CDR3 is TGTGCCAGCAGCTCCAAGACAGGGTTTGACACCGGGGAGCTGTTTTTT. Translating gives CASSSKTGFDTGELFF.

The chain recombines TRBV27 with TRBJ2-2, with 11 bases lining up with TRBD1. This CDR3 has 17 amino acids. V dropped 6 bases and J dropped 6; count of bases not matched to a gene: 12. CDR1 MNHEY and CDR2 SMNVEV come from the germline V gene (reference sequence). The CDR3 sequence: CASRLRGQGVVSGELFF. CDR3 nucleotides: TGTGCCAGCAGACTCCGGGGACAGGGGGTTGTCTCCGGGGAGCTGTTTTTT.